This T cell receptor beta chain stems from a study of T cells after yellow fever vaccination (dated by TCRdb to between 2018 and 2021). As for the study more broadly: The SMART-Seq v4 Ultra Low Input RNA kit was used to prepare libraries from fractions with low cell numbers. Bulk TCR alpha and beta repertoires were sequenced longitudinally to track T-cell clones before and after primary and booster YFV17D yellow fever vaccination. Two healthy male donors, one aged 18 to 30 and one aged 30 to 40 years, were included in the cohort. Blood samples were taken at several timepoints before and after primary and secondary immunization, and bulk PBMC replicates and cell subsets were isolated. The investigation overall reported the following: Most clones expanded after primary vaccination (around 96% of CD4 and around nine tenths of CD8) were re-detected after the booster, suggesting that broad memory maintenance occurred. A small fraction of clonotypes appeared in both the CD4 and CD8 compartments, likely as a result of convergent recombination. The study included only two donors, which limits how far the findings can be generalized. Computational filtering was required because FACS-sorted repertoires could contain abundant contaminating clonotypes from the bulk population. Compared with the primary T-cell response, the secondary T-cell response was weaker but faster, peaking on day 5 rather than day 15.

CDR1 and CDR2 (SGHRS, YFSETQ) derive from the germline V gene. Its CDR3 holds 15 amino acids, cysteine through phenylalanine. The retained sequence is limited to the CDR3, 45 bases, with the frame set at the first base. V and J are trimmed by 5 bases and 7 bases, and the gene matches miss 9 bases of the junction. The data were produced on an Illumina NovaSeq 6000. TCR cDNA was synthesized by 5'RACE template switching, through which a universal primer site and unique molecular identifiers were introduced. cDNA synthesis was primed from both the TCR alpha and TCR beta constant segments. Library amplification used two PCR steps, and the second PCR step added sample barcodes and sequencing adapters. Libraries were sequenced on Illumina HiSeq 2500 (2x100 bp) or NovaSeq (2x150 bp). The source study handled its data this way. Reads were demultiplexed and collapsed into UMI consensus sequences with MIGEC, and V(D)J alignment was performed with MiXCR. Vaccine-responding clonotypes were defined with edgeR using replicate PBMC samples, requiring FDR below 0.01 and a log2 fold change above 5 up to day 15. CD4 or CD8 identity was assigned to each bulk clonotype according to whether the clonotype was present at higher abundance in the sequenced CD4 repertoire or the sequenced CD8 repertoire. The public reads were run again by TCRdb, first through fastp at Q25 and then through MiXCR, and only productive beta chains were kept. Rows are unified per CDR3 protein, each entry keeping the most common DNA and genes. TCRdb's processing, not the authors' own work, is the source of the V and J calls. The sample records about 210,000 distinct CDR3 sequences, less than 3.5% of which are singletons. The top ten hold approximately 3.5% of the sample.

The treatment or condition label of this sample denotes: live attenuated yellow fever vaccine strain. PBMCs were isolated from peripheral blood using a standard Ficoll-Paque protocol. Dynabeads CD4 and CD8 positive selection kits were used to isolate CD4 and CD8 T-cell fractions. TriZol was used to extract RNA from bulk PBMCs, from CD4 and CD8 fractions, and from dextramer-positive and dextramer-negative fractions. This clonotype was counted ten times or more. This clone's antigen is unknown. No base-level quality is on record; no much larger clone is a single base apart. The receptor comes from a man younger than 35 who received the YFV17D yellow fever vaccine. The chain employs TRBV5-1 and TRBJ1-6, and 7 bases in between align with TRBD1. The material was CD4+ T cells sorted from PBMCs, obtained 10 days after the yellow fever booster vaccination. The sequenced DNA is TGCGCCAGCAGATTCCGACAGGGAACCAATTCACCCCTCCACTTT. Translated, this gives CASRFRQGTNSPLHF. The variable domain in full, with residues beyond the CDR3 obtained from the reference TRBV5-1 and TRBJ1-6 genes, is KAGVTQTPRYLIKTRGQQVTLSCSPISGHRSVSWYQQTPGQGLQFLFEYFSETQRNKGNFPGRFSGRQFSNSRSEMNVSTLELGDSALYLCASRFRQGTNSPLHFGNGTRLTVT.